The 32 T cell receptor beta chains listed next were all sequenced from one sample in a study of blood T cell repertoires in COVID-19. Sequencing was performed with immunoSEQ multiplex PCR; in TCRdb, only in-frame clones are kept and a portion is missing. The sample carries about 140,000 clones, roughly 81% recorded once. Sequenced sample: peripheral blood. The receptor source for this set is a woman aged 50 to 60 with active or convalescent COVID-19.

This chain connects TRBV6-6 to TRBJ2-6; tentatively, D is TRBD1 (6 bases). The V and J ends lost 7 bases and 0 bases respectively, with 7 bases between them. The CDR3 has 14 residues. Germline-derived CDR1 and CDR2 are MNHNY and SVGAGI (reference sequence). CDR3 in DNA: TGTGCCAGCAAGGACAGCTCTGGGGCCAACGTCCTGACTTTC. Translating gives CASKDSSGANVLTF.

This rearrangement joins TRBV5-5 to TRBJ1-1; TRBD1 matches 7 bases. Germline loops: CDR1 SGHKS, CDR2 YYEKEE (reference sequence). The CDR3 has 13 residues. V shed 6 bases, J shed 8 bases, and the junction held 10 bases outside the gene matches. CDR3 in DNA: TGTGCCAGCATCCCCGAAGGACAGGTGGAAGCTTTCTTT. Translation gives CASIPEGQVEAFF.

The J gene is TRBJ1-1, the V gene TRBV5-8; D gene ambiguous. Germline values: CDR1 SGHTS, CDR2 YDEGEE. The germline V and J ends were trimmed by 2 bases and 1 base, with 9 bases remaining between them. The length of the CDR3 is 14 residues. Here the CDR3 DNA reads TGTGCCAGCAGCTTTTTGACAAGGAACACTGAAGCTTTCTTT. Translating it yields CASSFLTRNTEAFF.

The table lists this clone with a count of one. The rearrangement links TRBV11-2 to TRBJ2-7; 14 positions agree with TRBD2. Trimming cost V 6 bases and J 7 bases; bases outside gene matches: 8. Germline V lookup: CDR1 SGHAT, CDR2 FQNNGV. The CDR3 consists of 15 residues. CDR3 sequence (DNA): TGTGCCAGCAGGGACGGTGGACTAGCGGGAGGTGAGCAGTACTTC. It specifies CASRDGGLAGGEQYF.

This clone appeared once. The chain employs TRBV5-8 and TRBJ2-5; D possibly corresponds to TRBD1 (6 bases). Per the germline V gene, CDR1 is SGHTS and CDR2 is YDEGEE. The V and J ends lost 3 bases and 2 bases respectively, with 14 bases between them. The CDR3 is made up of 15 amino acids. The CDR3 is CASSSKDRRQETQYF. The CDR3 DNA reads as TGTGCCAGCAGCTCCAAGGACAGACGTCAAGAGACCCAGTACTTC.

The chain joins TRBV6-5 to TRBJ1-1, with no clear D. Trimming stripped 7 bases from V and 0 bases from J, with 3 bases between. The CDR3 contains 11 residues. The V gene's germline CDR1 is MNHEY and CDR2 SVGAGI. CDR3 bases: TGTGCCAGCACTATGAACACTGAAGCTTTCTTT. Translating it yields CASTMNTEAFF.

The chain links TRBV7-8 to TRBJ1-1; 10 positions agree with TRBD1. CDR1 SGHVS and CDR2 FQNEAQ come from the germline V gene. The CDR3 extends over 18 amino acids. After removal of 7 bases from V and 3 bases from J, the junction contained 17 bases not matched to a gene. The DNA for the CDR3 is TGTGCCAGCACCAAAAGGGGGGGGACAGGGGTTCGGGACACTGAAGCTTTCTTT. Translating it yields CASTKRGGTGVRDTEAFF.

The chain uses TRBV5-1 and TRBJ2-7; 7 nucleotides match TRBD1. This CDR3 region has 14 residues. V shed 4 bases and J 3 bases; nucleotides not matched to a gene: 7. The germline V gene encodes CDR1 SGHRS and CDR2 YFSETQ. The CDR3 DNA sequence: TGCGCCAGCAGCAAATTGCCAGGGGGCTACGAGCAGTACTTC. Residues: CASSKLPGGYEQYF.

The chain employs TRBV5-6 and TRBJ2-3, with TRBD1 matching over 7 bases. The germline CDR1 and CDR2 sequences are SGHDT and YYEEEE. The CDR3 runs to 14 residues. Trimming at V came to 1 base and at J to 4 bases, leaving 3 bases not matched to a gene. CDR3 sequence reads: CASSLTGESDTQYF. CDR3 bases: TGTGCCAGCAGCTTGACAGGGGAATCAGATACGCAGTATTTT.

This chain joins TRBV7-2 and TRBJ2-5; D possibly corresponds to TRBD1 (6 bases). Per the germline V gene, CDR1 is SGHTA and CDR2 is FQGNSA. There are 16 residues in the CDR3. Trimming removed 5 bases at V and 1 base at J, with 17 bases between. This chain's CDR3 is CASSQGLTGGQETQYF. The CDR3 DNA follows: TGTGCCAGCAGCCAGGGTCTGACAGGAGGCCAAGAGACCCAGTACTTC.

This chain joins TRBV5-4 and TRBJ1-6; D is unclear. V lost 7 bases to trimming and J lost 5 bases, with 16 bases between them. The CDR3 length is 15 residues. Germline CDR1 reads SGHNT; CDR2 reads YYREEE (reference sequence). The CDR3, as DNA: TGTGCCAGCCAAGGATCAGCGTTGGATAATTCACCCCTCCACTTT. Translated, it gives CASQGSALDNSPLHF.

The V and J genes are TRBV19 and TRBJ2-3; 9 positions match TRBD2. There are 15 residues in the CDR3. Trimming removed 6 bases from V and 5 bases from J; junction bases left unmatched: 9. The V gene's germline CDR1 is LNHDA and CDR2 SQIVND (reference sequence). The CDR3 reads CASRRLAGNKDTQYF. The CDR3 DNA reads TGTGCCAGTAGACGGCTAGCGGGGAATAAAGATACGCAGTATTTT.

The chain uses TRBV7-2 and TRBJ2-1; 8 bases fit TRBD1. This CDR3 region has 13 residues. Germline CDR1 reads SGHTA; CDR2 reads FQGNSA. Trimming cost V 5 bases and J 5 bases; bases outside gene matches: 2. The DNA of the CDR3 is TGTGCCAGCAGCCCGGACAGGGACAATGAGCAGTTCTTC. This codes for CASSPDRDNEQFF. The entire variable domain, with the rest obtained from reference TRBV7-2 and TRBJ2-1, is as follows: GAGVSQSPSNKVTEKGKDVELRCDPISGHTALYWYRQSLGQGLEFLIYFQGNSAPDKSGLPSDRFSAERTGGSVSTLTIQRTQQEDSAVYLCASSPDRDNEQFFGPGTRLTVL.

The chain combines TRBV7-8 with TRBJ1-1, with D uncertain. The CDR3 is made up of 15 amino acids. The V gene lost 1 base and the J gene lost 2 bases, with 11 bases spanning the gap. The germline V gene encodes CDR1 SGHVS and CDR2 FQNEAQ. Here the CDR3 DNA reads TGTGCCAGCAGCTTAGTTGGGCAGCTAAACACTGAAGCTTTCTTT. Encoded protein: CASSLVGQLNTEAFF.

This clone has a single count. The genes are TRBV7-3 and TRBJ2-3, with TRBD1 matching 7 bases. The germline CDR1 and CDR2 sequences are SGHTA and FQGTGA. The junction had 8 bases not matched to a gene; V was cut back by 5 bases and J by 3 bases. This CDR3 is 15 amino acids long. CDR3 bases: TGTGCCAGCAGCAACCAGGGGGTTGTAACAGATACGCAGTATTTT. The encoded protein is CASSNQGVVTDTQYF.

The chain joins TRBV6-1 to TRBJ2-1; D possibly corresponds to TRBD2 (6 bases). CDR1 and CDR2 (germline): MNHNS, SASEGT. V lost 1 base, J lost 2 bases, and 9 bases lay in between. The CDR3 runs to 15 residues. The CDR3 bases are TGTGCCAGCAGTGAAGGGACTAACCCCTACAATGAGCAGTTCTTC. Translation gives CASSEGTNPYNEQFF.

The chain recombines TRBV7-2 with TRBJ1-2, with 8 bases lining up with TRBD1. CDR1 is SGHTA, CDR2 FQGNSA, per germline. The CDR3 consists of 19 residues. V trimming: 1 base; J trimming: 1 base; junction bases outside the gene matches: 14. CDR3 bases: TGTGCCAGCAGCTTAGGGCCCGTAACAGGGGGGACTAATAACTATGGCTACACCTTC. It encodes CASSLGPVTGGTNNYGYTF.

The J gene is TRBJ2-4, the V gene TRBV7-2, with 9 bases lining up with TRBD1. Germline CDR1 SGHTA, CDR2 FQGNSA. The V segment lost 5 bases and the J segment 7 bases; nucleotides outside the gene matches: 3. The CDR3 is made up of 13 amino acids. CDR3 sequence: CASSRDRDNIQYF. The DNA of the CDR3 is TGTGCCAGCAGCCGGGACAGGGATAACATTCAGTACTTC.

The rearrangement joins TRBV19 to TRBJ2-5; 10 nucleotides agree with TRBD2. CDR3 length: 15 amino acids. The germline V gene encodes CDR1 LNHDA and CDR2 SQIVND (reference sequence). Trimming took 2 bases from V and 4 from J; bases not matched to a gene: 4. The chain's CDR3 is CASSIQASGRETQYF. The CDR3 DNA follows: TGTGCCAGTAGTATACAGGCTAGCGGGAGAGAGACCCAGTACTTC.

The chain is built from TRBV19 and TRBJ2-3; D is uncertain. CDR3 size: 16 residues. Germline CDR1 is LNHDA and CDR2 is SQIVND (reference sequence). V dropped 5 bases and J dropped 1 base, with 16 bases sitting between them. CDR3 DNA: TGTGCCAGTAGTGTCCAGCGATCGGGTGGCACAGATACGCAGTATTTT. Translating gives CASSVQRSGGTDTQYF. The full variable domain, its missing parts supplied by reference TRBV19 and TRBJ2-3, is DGGITQSPKYLFRKEGQNVTLSCEQNLNHDAMYWYRQDPGQGLRLIYYSQIVNDFQKGDIAEGYSVSREKKESFPLTVTSAQKNPTAFYLCASSVQRSGGTDTQYFGPGTRLTVL.

The CDR3 sequence: CASSENPREDEQFF. For the CDR3, the DNA is TGTGCCAGCAGTGAAAACCCGCGGGAGGATGAGCAGTTCTTC. This sequence joins TRBV2 and TRBJ2-1; 8 bases are shared with TRBD2. Losses at the gene ends were 2 bases for V and 8 bases for J; bases not matched to a gene: 5. The germline gives CDR1 SNHLY, CDR2 FYNNEI. The CDR3 contains 14 residues.

V is TRBV7-9 and J is TRBJ2-1, with D possibly TRBD2 on 6 matching bases. The germline CDR1 and CDR2 sequences are SEHNR and FQNEAQ (reference sequence). Trimming pared 5 bases from V and 1 base from J, leaving 24 bases between. The CDR3 loop spans 19 amino acids. The CDR3 coding sequence is TGTGCCAGCAGCCCATCGGGTAGCGGTGGACTTGGGTCCTACAATGAGCAGTTCTTC. It codes for CASSPSGSGGLGSYNEQFF.

The V gene is TRBV7-2, the J gene TRBJ2-7, with TRBD2 identical over 7 bases. CDR3 length: 14 amino acids. J was trimmed by 4 bases and V by 5 bases; bases with no gene match: 8. Germline V gene sequence: CDR1 SGHTA, CDR2 FQGNSA. The CDR3 reads CASSRGTGGYEQYF. The CDR3 coding sequence is TGTGCCAGCAGCCGCGGGACGGGGGGTTACGAGCAGTACTTC.

J is TRBJ2-3 and V is TRBV28; 10 positions agree with TRBD1. Germline trimming cut 6 bases from V and 4 bases from J; bases unmatched to any gene: 16. The CDR3 covers 18 residues. Germline CDR1 MDHEN, CDR2 SYDVKM. CDR3 loop: CASSRSGTGALRADTQYF. CDR3 sequence (DNA): TGTGCCAGCAGCAGATCGGGGACAGGGGCGTTGAGGGCAGATACGCAGTATTTT.

The chain has TRBV7-2 and TRBJ2-3, with 7 bases lining up with TRBD2. This CDR3 contains 17 residues. Trimming removed 1 base from V and 6 bases from J; junction bases left unmatched: 13. Per germline, CDR1 SGHTA and CDR2 FQGNSA. The CDR3 spells CASSLDISGGRRDTQYF. The CDR3 nucleotides read TGTGCCAGCAGCTTAGACATTAGCGGCGGGAGAAGGGATACGCAGTATTTT.

V gene TRBV24-1 combines with J gene TRBJ1-1; D perhaps matches TRBD1 (6 bases). The CDR3 spans 14 residues. V lost 4 bases, J lost 3 bases, and 11 bases lay in between. Per germline, CDR1 KGHDR and CDR2 SFDVKD. In nucleotides, the CDR3 is TGTGCCACCAGTGACACCAGGGGAGACACTGAAGCTTTCTTT. Translation: CATSDTRGDTEAFF.

This chain uses TRBV2 with TRBJ2-2; tentatively, D is TRBD2 (6 bases). Germline-derived CDR1 and CDR2 are SNHLY and FYNNEI. Trimming stripped 8 bases from V and 6 bases from J, with 16 bases between. CDR3 length: 14 amino acids. This CDR3 is CASRVEGEAGELFF. DNA of the CDR3: TGTGCCAGCCGGGTGGAGGGTGAAGCCGGGGAGCTGTTTTTT.

The chain joins TRBV4-3 to TRBJ1-4, with unresolved D. The germline V gene has CDR1 LGHNA and CDR2 YSLEER. The CDR3 loop spans 19 amino acids. V gave up 0 bases and J gave up 0 bases, with 17 bases separating them. This chain's CDR3 is CASSQDGPMVTATNEKLFF. The DNA of the CDR3 is TGCGCCAGCAGCCAAGATGGCCCGATGGTCACAGCAACTAATGAAAAACTGTTTTTT.

The V and J genes are TRBV27 and TRBJ1-5; maybe TRBD1 (6 bases). Looked up from germline, CDR1 is MNHEY and CDR2 is SMNVEV (reference sequence). The CDR3 is 15 amino acids. Trimming took off 4 bases at V and 6 bases at J, with 16 bases between the two ends. The CDR3 loop is CASSSLTGTGQPQHF. The CDR3 DNA is TGTGCCAGCAGTTCCCTAACAGGGACGGGTCAGCCCCAGCATTTT.

The J gene is TRBJ1-2, the V gene TRBV7-9; 9 bases line up with TRBD1. Germline CDR1 SEHNR, CDR2 FQNEAQ (reference sequence). The CDR3 length is 15 residues. V shed 6 bases, J shed 1 base, and the junction held 6 bases outside the gene matches. The CDR3 spells CASRKPGQGNYGYTF. Written as DNA, the CDR3 is TGTGCCAGCAGGAAACCGGGACAGGGTAACTATGGCTACACCTTC.

J is TRBJ2-7 and V is TRBV28, with a tentative D call TRBD2 (6 bases). Trimming removed 7 bases at V and 4 bases at J, with 14 bases between. The CDR3 covers 13 residues. Germline-derived CDR1 and CDR2 are MDHEN and SYDVKM. The CDR3 nucleotides read TGTGCCAGCACCGGAGGGCCCCCTTACGAGCAGTACTTC. Translating gives CASTGGPPYEQYF.

CDR3 region: CASSLMNGRYEQYF. In DNA form, the CDR3 reads TGTGCCAGCAGCTTAATGAACGGGAGATACGAGCAGTACTTC. The J gene is TRBJ2-7, the V gene TRBV7-9; a possible D gene is TRBD2 (6 bases). This CDR3 comprises 14 residues. The germline V and J ends were trimmed by 2 bases and 4 bases, with 12 bases remaining between them. Germline CDR1 reads SEHNR; CDR2 reads FQNEAQ (reference sequence). Combining the CDR3 with reference TRBV7-9 and TRBJ2-7 gives the whole variable domain DTGVSQNPRHKITKRGQNVTFRCDPISEHNRLYWYRQTLGQGPEFLTYFQNEAQLEKSRLLSDRFSAERPKGSFSTLEIQRTEQGDSAMYLCASSLMNGRYEQYFGPGTRLTVT.